This note documents a single T cell receptor beta chain sequence. Its antigen is as yet unknown. Combining iRepertoire HTBI primers with Arm-PCR of CDR3 regions, the authors built TCR beta libraries. TCRdb reanalysed the multiplex PCR reads using MiXCR and keeps one entry per CDR3 protein. The sample lists about 470,000 distinct CDR3 sequences; under 25% were seen once. V lost 6 bases and J lost 5, with 15 bases in between. The CDR3 sequence is 14 residues long. The germline CDR1 and CDR2 sequences are MNHEY and SMNVEV (reference sequence). The data were taken from a study of regulatory T cells in long-lasting Graves disease. Time point indicated: persistent/refractory GD, antithyroid drugs over 5 years with positive TRAb. PBMC RNA served as the TCR library source. Study-level results: TRBV28, TRBJ1-2 and TRBJ2-5 were favored in persistent disease.

This rearrangement joins TRBV27 to TRBJ2-3; D is possibly TRBD2 (5 bases). This sample comprised peripheral blood mononuclear cells (PBMCs), obtained when the disease was refractory, from a patient treated with antithyroid drugs. This TCR was sampled from a female donor with Graves disease. The CDR3 coding sequence is TGTGCCAGCAGGAGGACCACCCGGGGAGATACGCAGTATTTT. Translated: CASRRTTRGDTQYF.